A single sample gave rise to the 30 T cell receptor beta chains below, sequenced in a study of PD-1 blockade in classical Hodgkin lymphoma (dated by TCRdb to the early 2020s). Taken with the paper, the label for time point translates to: newly diagnosed, previously untreated cHL patient sample. Libraries were built with the immunoSEQ multiplex PCR assay. Held by TCRdb, this immuneACCESS table contains in-frame sequences only and omits some clones. Under half of the omission traces to an unresolved V gene where checked; the cause of the rest is unknown. A total of 20,000 to 25,000 clones appear in this sample, 94% of them only once. The ten most abundant clones make up over 4.5% of the sample. The sample comprised peripheral blood mononuclear cells (PBMCs). These receptor sequences come from a human donor with classical Hodgkin lymphoma.

The rearrangement links TRBV19 to TRBJ1-1; 9 bases map to TRBD1. Unmatched junction bases numbered 3, after V lost 8 bases and J lost 5 bases. This CDR3 is 12 amino acids long. Germline CDR1 is LNHDA and CDR2 is SQIVND (reference sequence). The CDR3 nucleotides read TGTGCCAGTGGGACAGGGTGGACTGAAGCTTTCTTT. The encoded protein is CASGTGWTEAFF.

The chain uses TRBV7-9 and TRBJ1-2; TRBD1 matches at 8 bases. CDR1 SEHNR and CDR2 FQNEAQ come from the germline V gene (reference sequence). The CDR3 consists of 13 residues. V trimming: 5 bases; J trimming: 8 bases; junction bases outside the gene matches: 7. The CDR3 loop is CASSLRGLEGYTF. In DNA form, the CDR3 reads TGTGCCAGCAGCCTCAGGGGGCTCGAGGGCTACACCTTC. The complete variable domain, with remaining parts taken from reference TRBV7-9 and TRBJ1-2, reads DTGVSQNPRHKITKRGQNVTFRCDPISEHNRLYWYRQTLGQGPEFLTYFQNEAQLEKSRLLSDRFSAERPKGSFSTLEIQRTEQGDSAMYLCASSLRGLEGYTFGSGTRLTVV.

This sequence joins TRBV2 and TRBJ2-2; 7 positions agree with TRBD1. V lost 6 bases and J lost 6; bases outside the gene matches: 4. Germline loops: CDR1 SNHLY, CDR2 FYNNEI. CDR3 size: 13 residues. The CDR3 bases are TGTGCCAGCAGAGTACAGGGGTCCGGGGAGCTGTTTTTT. It translates to CASRVQGSGELFF.

The gene calls are TRBV18 and TRBJ2-5; 8 bases map to TRBD1. V shed 0 bases and J 3 bases; nucleotides not matched to a gene: 12. CDR1 is KGHSH and CDR2 is LQKENI in the germline V gene. The CDR3 sequence is 18 residues long. The CDR3 region is CASSPPDRAGGPKETQYF. The CDR3 nucleotides read TGTGCCAGCTCACCACCGGACAGGGCCGGGGGTCCAAAAGAGACCCAGTACTTC.

The V and J genes are TRBV7-9 and TRBJ1-2; D is ambiguous. Trimming left V 3 bases short and J 0 bases short, with 17 bases between. This CDR3 has 17 amino acids. Germline values: CDR1 SEHNR, CDR2 FQNEAQ (reference sequence). The CDR3 DNA is TGTGCCAGCAGCTTTTCACCCCACAAGGCAGCTAACTATGGCTACACCTTC. It yields the protein CASSFSPHKAANYGYTF.

CDR3 nucleotide sequence: TGTGCCACCGAGACAGGGAGCACCGGGGAGCTGTTTTTT. Translated: CATETGSTGELFF. The genes are TRBV7-2 and TRBJ2-2, with 7 bases fitting TRBD1. V gave up 10 bases and J gave up 4 bases; unmatched junction bases: 6. Germline V gene sequence: CDR1 SGHTA, CDR2 FQGNSA. There are 13 residues in the CDR3.

V and J are TRBV19 and TRBJ2-5; TRBD2 is a possible D gene (5 bases). The CDR3 covers 12 residues. Germline V gene data show CDR1 as LNHDA and CDR2 as SQIVND (reference sequence). V gave up 1 base and J gave up 5 bases, with 5 bases separating them. The CDR3 coding sequence is TGTGCCAGTAGTATAGCGGGGGAGACCCAGTACTTC. Translating it yields CASSIAGETQYF.

The CDR3 sequence: CASSLSRSIHPPYEQYF. For the CDR3, the DNA is TGTGCCAGCAGTTTAAGTAGGTCTATACACCCACCCTACGAGCAGTACTTC. This rearrangement joins TRBV28 to TRBJ2-7, with unresolved D. CDR3 length equals 17 residues. Trimming cost V 2 bases and J 2 bases, with 19 bases left between them. Germline CDR1 and CDR2: MDHEN and SYDVKM.

The rearrangement joins TRBV28 to TRBJ2-4, with 10 bases matching TRBD1. Germline V gives CDR1 MDHEN, CDR2 SYDVKM. There are 13 residues in the CDR3. Losses at the gene ends were 6 bases for V and 8 bases for J; bases not matched to a gene: 4. The chain's CDR3 is CASSPGQGDIQYF. Here the CDR3 DNA reads TGTGCCAGCAGCCCAGGACAGGGGGACATTCAGTACTTC.

J is TRBJ2-2 and V is TRBV2; 8 bases align to TRBD2. V shed 6 bases, J shed 5 bases, and the junction held 5 bases outside the gene matches. Germline-derived CDR1 and CDR2 are SNHLY and FYNNEI. The CDR3 contains 14 residues. Here the CDR3 reads CASRPGLDTGELFF. CDR3 DNA sequence: TGTGCCAGCAGGCCGGGACTAGATACCGGGGAGCTGTTTTTT.

The rearrangement uses TRBV19 and TRBJ2-5; unclear D gene. Germline V CDR1 and CDR2: LNHDA, SQIVND (reference sequence). V was pared by 0 bases and J by 2 bases, with 13 bases between. The CDR3 has 16 amino acids. The CDR3 loop is CASSIDSLTRQETQYF. CDR3 bases: TGTGCCAGTAGTATAGATTCACTTACTCGTCAAGAGACCCAGTACTTC.

This rearrangement joins TRBV6-4 to TRBJ2-1, with a weak D call TRBD2 (5 bases). The germline gives CDR1 MRHNA, CDR2 SNTAGT. The germline V and J ends were trimmed by 2 bases and 5 bases, with 10 bases remaining between them. This CDR3 contains 14 residues. In DNA, the CDR3 is TGTGCCAGCAGTGACCAACCCGGGGACAATGAGCAGTTCTTC. Its translation is CASSDQPGDNEQFF.

This chain uses TRBV12-5 with TRBJ1-1, with D maybe TRBD1 (6 bases). Trimming left V 0 bases short and J 0 bases short, with 14 bases between. CDR1 LGHNT and CDR2 FRNRAP come from the germline V gene. This CDR3 spans 17 amino acids. The CDR3: CASGLVFGRDMNTEAFF. CDR3 coding DNA: TGTGCTAGTGGTTTGGTATTCGGGAGGGACATGAACACTGAAGCTTTCTTT. Variable domain in full (rest from reference TRBV12-5 and TRBJ1-1): DARVTQTPRHKVTEMGQEVTMRCQPILGHNTVFWYRQTMMQGLELLAYFRNRAPLDDSGMPKDRFSAEMPDATLATLKIQPSEPRDSAVYFCASGLVFGRDMNTEAFFGQGTRLTVV.

The CDR3 reads CASSYVPGHEQYF. The CDR3 DNA reads as TGTGCCAGCAGTTACGTTCCGGGCCACGAGCAGTACTTC. The V gene is TRBV6-6, the J gene TRBJ2-7; unclear D gene. Trimming removed 2 bases from V and 5 bases from J, with 10 bases in between. This CDR3 spans 13 amino acids. Germline V CDR1 and CDR2: MNHNY, SVGAGI (reference sequence).

This sequence joins TRBV6-4 and TRBJ2-3, with 10 bases aligning to TRBD2. Germline loops: CDR1 MRHNA, CDR2 SNTAGT. The CDR3 extends over 19 amino acids. V gave up 7 bases and J gave up 4 bases; unmatched junction bases: 20. The CDR3 coding sequence is TGTGCCAGCACCCCGGGGCCGACCAAAAAAGCGGGGGGGCCAGATACGCAGTATTTT. Translation: CASTPGPTKKAGGPDTQYF.

The V gene is TRBV28, the J gene TRBJ2-3; possible D gene TRBD1, 6 bases. Germline V gene lookup returns CDR1 MDHEN and CDR2 SYDVKM. The V end lost 6 bases, the J end lost 1 base, and 14 bases lay between the germline ends. The CDR3 consists of 15 residues. The CDR3 spells CASSQQGLGTDTQYF. CDR3 bases: TGTGCCAGCAGCCAACAGGGTCTGGGCACAGATACGCAGTATTTT. Variable domain in full (rest from reference TRBV28 and TRBJ2-3): DVKVTQSSRYLVKRTGEKVFLECVQDMDHENMFWYRQDPGLGLRLIYFSYDVKMKEKGDIPEGYSVSREKKERFSLILESASTNQTSMYLCASSQQGLGTDTQYFGPGTRLTVL.

V usage is TRBV6-1 and J usage is TRBJ2-5, with D tentatively TRBD1 or TRBD2 (7 bases each). Trimming took 3 bases from V and 7 from J, leaving 15 bases between them. CDR1 MNHNS and CDR2 SASEGT come from the germline V gene. The CDR3 extends over 14 amino acids. The CDR3 loop is CASSDQQGRGTQYF. Written as DNA, the CDR3 is TGTGCCAGCAGTGACCAACAGGGGAGGGGGACCCAGTACTTC.

V and J are TRBV5-5 and TRBJ2-1; weak D call: TRBD2 (6 bases). This CDR3 region has 13 residues. Germline CDR1 SGHKS, CDR2 YYEKEE (reference sequence). The V and J ends lost 4 bases and 8 bases respectively, with 13 bases between them. The CDR3 DNA sequence: TGTGCCAGCAGCGGCTTGTGGAGGGATGAGCAGTTCTTC. Its protein product is CASSGLWRDEQFF.

V and J are TRBV15 and TRBJ2-7; possibly TRBD1 or TRBD2 for D (5 bases each). Germline V gene sequence: CDR1 LNHNV, CDR2 YYDKDF (reference sequence). With 8 bases removed from V and 3 bases from J, the gap between germline ends came to 14 bases. This CDR3 is built from 13 residues. The CDR3 sequence: CATGGQNFYEQYF. CDR3 in DNA: TGTGCCACCGGAGGACAAAATTTCTACGAGCAGTACTTC.

The chain recombines TRBV14 with TRBJ1-3; the D is unclear. The germline CDR1 and CDR2 sequences are SGHDN and FVKESK. The CDR3 covers 14 residues. Trimming shortened V by 1 base and J by 1 base, and 5 bases separated the two germline ends. In DNA, the CDR3 is TGTGCCAGCAGCCAAGTCCTTTCTGGAAACACCATATATTTT. Amino acids: CASSQVLSGNTIYF. The variable domain in full, with the rest retrieved from reference TRBV14 and TRBJ1-3, is EAGVTQFPSHSVIEKGQTVTLRCDPISGHDNLYWYRRVMGKEIKFLLHFVKESKQDESGMPNNRFLAERTGGTYSTLKVQPAELEDSGVYFCASSQVLSGNTIYFGEGSWLTVV.

The chain has TRBV7-8 and TRBJ2-7; D is tentatively TRBD1 or TRBD2 (5 bases each). The V end was cut by 8 bases, the J end by 6 bases, with 11 bases between. Germline loops: CDR1 SGHVS, CDR2 FQNEAQ. The CDR3 contains 11 residues. CDR3 region: CASGGSVEQYF. The CDR3 coding sequence is TGTGCCAGCGGGGGATCCGTCGAGCAGTACTTC.

The V and J genes are TRBV7-2 and TRBJ1-1, with D tentatively TRBD1 (5 bases). CDR1 and CDR2 (germline): SGHTA, FQGNSA. The CDR3 is made up of 13 amino acids. The ends were cut back, 3 bases at V and 7 bases at J, with 12 bases in the middle. DNA for the CDR3: TGTGCCAGCAGCTTTTTGGGGGAACGTGAAGCTTTCTTT. This sequence encodes CASSFLGEREAFF.

The genes are TRBV9 and TRBJ2-5; weak D call: TRBD1 (6 bases). This CDR3 has 15 residues. Trimming pared 3 bases from V and 5 bases from J, leaving 17 bases between. Germline V gives CDR1 SGDLS, CDR2 YYNGEE. CDR3 sequence: CASSAGGRVGETQYF. CDR3 coding DNA: TGTGCCAGCAGCGCTGGGGGCAGGGTGGGGGAGACCCAGTACTTC.

J is TRBJ2-2 and V is TRBV27, with TRBD2 identical over 8 bases. CDR3 length: 15 amino acids. V dropped 6 bases and J dropped 5; count of bases not matched to a gene: 8. Per the germline V gene, CDR1 is MNHEY and CDR2 is SMNVEV (reference sequence). CDR3 in DNA: TGTGCCAGCAGCTACGGGGGGGCAGGGACCGGGGAGCTGTTTTTT. Protein: CASSYGGAGTGELFF.

The V gene is TRBV7-9, the J gene TRBJ1-1; 10 bases align to TRBD1. V dropped 6 bases and J dropped 7; count of bases not matched to a gene: 5. Germline CDR1 SEHNR, CDR2 FQNEAQ (reference sequence). This CDR3 region has 13 residues. CDR3 DNA: TGTGCCAGCAGACCGACAGGGGGCGGTGAAGCTTTCTTT. Translating it yields CASRPTGGGEAFF.

The J gene is TRBJ2-1, the V gene TRBV5-1; a weak D match, TRBD1 (6 bases). Per the germline V gene, CDR1 is SGHRS and CDR2 is YFSETQ. Trimming took 2 bases from V and 3 from J, leaving 12 bases between them. The CDR3 runs 15 residues. The CDR3 reads CASSLQGTVYNEQFF. The CDR3 DNA sequence: TGCGCCAGCAGCTTACAGGGTACCGTCTACAATGAGCAGTTCTTC.

This chain links TRBV9 with TRBJ2-2, with D uncertain. Germline V gene data show CDR1 as SGDLS and CDR2 as YYNGEE. This CDR3 comprises 14 residues. V was shortened by 2 bases and J by 0 bases, with 5 bases between the two germline ends. CDR3 region: CASSVNPNTGELFF. The CDR3 nucleotides are TGTGCCAGCAGCGTTAACCCGAACACCGGGGAGCTGTTTTTT.

The chain carries TRBV6-5 and TRBJ2-5; 10 nucleotides line up with TRBD1. V dropped 0 bases and J dropped 6; count of bases not matched to a gene: 4. Germline loops: CDR1 MNHEY, CDR2 SVGAGI. CDR3 length equals 15 residues. The CDR3 bases are TGTGCCAGCAGTTACTCTGGGACAGGGGAGAAGACCCAGTACTTC. It is translated as CASSYSGTGEKTQYF.

The chain links TRBV19 to TRBJ2-1; D unresolved. V was trimmed by 1 base and J by 0 bases, leaving 10 bases between them. The CDR3 runs 16 residues. Looked up from germline, CDR1 is LNHDA and CDR2 is SQIVND (reference sequence). CDR3 loop: CASSIVEWDSYNEQFF. The CDR3 nucleotides are TGTGCCAGTAGTATAGTCGAGTGGGACTCCTACAATGAGCAGTTCTTC.

The genes are TRBV6-1 and TRBJ1-1, with a tentative D call TRBD1 (5 bases). The CDR3 loop spans 13 amino acids. Germline V gene lookup returns CDR1 MNHNS and CDR2 SASEGT. The germline V and J ends were trimmed by 4 bases and 4 bases, with 10 bases remaining between them. In nucleotides, the CDR3 is TGTGCCAGCAGTGTGGGGGTCGGCACTGAAGCTTTCTTT. Translation gives CASSVGVGTEAFF.